This T cell receptor beta chain was profiled in a study of regulatory T cells in long-lasting Graves disease. This clonotype was seen more than once but under ten times. Trimming stripped 1 base from V and 4 bases from J, with 1 base between. The CDR3 length is 10 residues. Germline V gives CDR1 SQVTM, CDR2 ANQGSEA. Time point of the sample: newly diagnosed GD, antithyroid drugs for less than 3 months. Generation of the TCR library employed RNA extracted from PBMCs. HTBI primers from iRepertoire and Arm-PCR of CDR3 regions yielded the TCR beta libraries. MiXCR, run by TCRdb on the multiplex PCR reads, gives a single entry per CDR3 protein. Of 420,000 or so distinct CDR3 sequences listed, 15% to 20% are singletons. These data were also reused for a study on T cells in Graves' hyperthyroidism and ophthalmopathy.

The source of this sequence is a woman aged 18-30 years with Graves disease. The V call is TRBV29-1, the J call TRBJ2-5; D unclear. This specimen consisted of peripheral blood mononuclear cells (PBMCs), obtained at new diagnosis, from a patient treated with antithyroid drugs. CDR3 coding DNA: TGCAGCGTTGAAGTAGAGACCCAGTACTTC. Its protein is CSVEVETQYF.